This T cell receptor (beta chain) was identified in a study of identical twins. Study-wide findings and caveats: Weaker excess twin sharing was observed in beta out-of-frame sequences. Instead of following the same donors, the conclusions were based on cross-sectional statistical analysis. Where out-of-frame alpha sequences were twin-shared, they showed excess low generation probability.

cDNA molecules carried unique molecular identifiers, and template switching added a universal primer site. TCRdb re-called the 5' RACE reads through MiXCR, storing one row per CDR3 protein. There are 1.5 million or so distinct CDR3 sequences in the sample; about 32% occur only once, and 0.25% to 0.3% lies in the top ten. In its sample, this clonotype was seen a few times. Its antigen is still unknown. The V and J ends lost 1 base and 9 bases respectively, with 20 bases between them. The CDR3 sequence is 16 residues long. Germline V lookup: CDR1 SGHRS, CDR2 YFSETQ. Sequenced input: cord blood. The chain employs TRBV5-1 and TRBJ2-1; the D is unclear. This receptor was obtained from a newborn girl in good health. Here the CDR3 reads CASSLKATLASGEQFF. The CDR3, as DNA: TGCGCCAGCAGCTTGAAGGCTACCCTCGCATCCGGTGAGCAGTTCTTC.